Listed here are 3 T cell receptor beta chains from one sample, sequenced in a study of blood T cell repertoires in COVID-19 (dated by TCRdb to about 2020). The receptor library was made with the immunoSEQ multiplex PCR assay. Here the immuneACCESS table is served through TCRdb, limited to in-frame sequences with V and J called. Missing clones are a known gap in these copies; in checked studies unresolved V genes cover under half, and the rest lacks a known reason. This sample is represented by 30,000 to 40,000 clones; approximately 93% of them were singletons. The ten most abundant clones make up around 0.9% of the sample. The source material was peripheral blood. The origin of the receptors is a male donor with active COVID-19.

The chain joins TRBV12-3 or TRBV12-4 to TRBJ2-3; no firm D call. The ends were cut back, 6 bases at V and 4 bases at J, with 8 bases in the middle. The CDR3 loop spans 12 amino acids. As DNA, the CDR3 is TGTGCCAGCAGCCCCTATGCAGATACGCAGTATTTT. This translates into CASSPYADTQYF.

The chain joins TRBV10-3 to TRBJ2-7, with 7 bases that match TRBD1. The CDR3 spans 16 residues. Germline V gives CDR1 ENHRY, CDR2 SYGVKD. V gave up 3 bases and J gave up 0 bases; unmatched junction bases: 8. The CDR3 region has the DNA TGTGCCATCAGTGATTTAAGGGGGCGCGGCTCCTACGAGCAGTACTTC. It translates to CAISDLRGRGSYEQYF.

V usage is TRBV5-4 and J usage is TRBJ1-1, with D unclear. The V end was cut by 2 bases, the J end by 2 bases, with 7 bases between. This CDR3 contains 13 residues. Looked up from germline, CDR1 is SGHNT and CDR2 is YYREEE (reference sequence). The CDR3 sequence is CASSFRGNTEAFF. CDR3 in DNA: TGTGCCAGCAGCTTTCGGGGAAACACTGAAGCTTTCTTT. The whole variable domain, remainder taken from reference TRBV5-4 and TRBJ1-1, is ETGVTQSPTHLIKTRGQQVTLRCSSQSGHNTVSWYQQALGQGPQFIFQYYREEENGRGNFPPRFSGLQFPNYSSELNVNALELDDSALYLCASSFRGNTEAFFGQGTRLTVV.